This T cell receptor (beta chain) was retrieved from a study of identifying expanded T cells in peripheral blood. Study-wide results and caveats: Across healthy donors, higher total template counts meant significantly greater roughly 2-week count variance. Over two and four weeks, about 16 and 19 clones changed, versus approximately 1.2 between replicates.

The CDR3 length is 14 residues. CDR1 and CDR2 (germline): LNHDA, SQIVND (reference sequence). With 8 bases clipped from V and 6 bases from J, the junction kept 6 bases outside the gene matches. Concerning this clone: Its antigen is as yet unknown.

The data were produced by immunoSEQ multiplex PCR, yet TCRdb's version contains in-frame clones alone and is incomplete. This sample has around 100,000 clones, with around nine tenths found just once. The chain employs TRBV19 and TRBJ1-6, with 8 bases matching TRBD1. The receptor was derived from a person between 18 and 75 years old in good health. Sequencing was done on a sample of blood. CDR3 sequence: CASDPTGVNSPLHF. CDR3 in DNA: TGTGCCAGTGATCCGACAGGGGTTAATTCACCCCTCCACTTT.